This is a list of T cell receptor beta chains from one sample in a study of OX40 agonist ivuxolimab in advanced cancers. Assay used: immunoSEQ multiplex PCR; TCRdb lists only in-frame clones, some missing. The sample lists about 60,000 clones; around 83% were seen once. Sequencing used CD4+ or CD8+ T cells sorted from blood, obtained in a trial of the OX40 agonist ivuxolimab. These receptors were taken from an adult with an advanced solid tumor such as melanoma, head and neck, liver or kidney cancer. Both conserved end residues are part of each CDR3. The order of the fields is V gene, clone size, CDR3 length, J gene, D gene, CDR3 DNA, CDR3 protein. The D gene is left open where the match is weak. The listing skips clone size in some rows; elsewhere it reads once, few, many or a size class.

TRBV5-5,NA,16,TRBJ1-5,TRBD1,TGTGCCAGCAGCCCCGACAGGGGAAGAGGGCATCAGCCCCAGCATTTT,CASSPDRGRGHQPQHF
TRBV14,NA,15,TRBJ2-5,NA,TGTGCCAGCAGCCAACAACAGGGGAGGGTGGAGACCCAGTACTTC,CASSQQQGRVETQYF
TRBV18,NA,17,TRBJ2-2,TRBD1,TGTGCCAGCTCACCGGCTCGGGACAGGATGTATTCCGGGGAGCTGTTTTTT,CASSPARDRMYSGELFF
TRBV5-1,NA,14,TRBJ1-2,NA,TGCGCCAGCAGAACAGGGACCAGTGGATATGGCTACACCTTC,CASRTGTSGYGYTF
TRBV4-1,NA,14,TRBJ1-4,NA,TGCGCCAGCAGCCAAGATTCGGGCCGGGAAAAACTGTTTTTT,CASSQDSGREKLFF
TRBV19,NA,14,TRBJ2-1,TRBD2,TGTGCCACTGTCCGGGGGGGACCTTACAATGAGCAGTTCTTC,CATVRGGPYNEQFF
TRBV7-2,few,14,TRBJ1-6,NA,TGTGCCAGCAGCCCCGGGACTCATAATTCACCCCTCCACTTT,CASSPGTHNSPLHF
TRBV19,NA,13,TRBJ1-5,NA,TGTGCCAGTAGTGTCCGGGGAAGTCAGCCCCAGCATTTT,CASSVRGSQPQHF
TRBV19,NA,13,TRBJ1-6,NA,TGTGCCAGTAGTGATGATTTTGATTCACCCCTCCACTTT,CASSDDFDSPLHF
TRBV7-2,NA,15,TRBJ2-1,TRBD2,TGTGCCAGCAGCTTAGGACGGGGGGGTTACAATGAGCAGTTCTTC,CASSLGRGGYNEQFF
TRBV7-2,few,14,TRBJ1-5,NA,TGTGCCAGCAGCTTTTCCAGTAGCAATCAGCCCCAGCATTTT,CASSFSSSNQPQHF
TRBV5-5,once,12,TRBJ2-5,NA,TGTGCCAGCAACCTCAGGGGAGAGACCCAGTACTTC,CASNLRGETQYF
TRBV18,NA,16,TRBJ2-7,TRBD2,TGTGCCAGCTCACCGGCCGGGACTAGCGGCTCCTACGAGCAGTACTTC,CASSPAGTSGSYEQYF
TRBV6-5,NA,15,TRBJ1-5,NA,TGTGCCAGCAAACTCCAGGGTGGCGGCAATCAGCCCCAGCATTTT,CASKLQGGGNQPQHF
TRBV10-3,NA,14,TRBJ1-1,NA,TGTGCCATAAGGAGTCGCGCAACGAACACTGAAGCTTTCTTT,CAIRSRATNTEAFF